Listed here are 29 T cell receptor beta chains from one sample, sequenced in a study of blood T cell repertoires in COVID-19. Clones were read by immunoSEQ multiplex PCR, and TCRdb kept only the in-frame ones, dropping some. The sample lists over 200,000 clones, approximately 84% occurring once. The sample was PBMCs or T cells enriched from blood (not recorded which). The receptors here all came from a man aged 35-49 years who had recovered from COVID-19.

The chain has TRBV19 and TRBJ1-5, with D hard to call. The CDR3 is 16 residues long. The germline CDR1 and CDR2 sequences are LNHDA and SQIVND (reference sequence). Between the trimmed V and J ends, which lost 9 bases and 0 bases, there was a span of 18 bases. CDR3: CASSTEGGLSNQPQHF. CDR3 in DNA: TGTGCCAGCTCAACCGAGGGAGGGCTTAGCAATCAGCCCCAGCATTTT.

The chain couples TRBV10-3 to TRBJ2-3, with D perhaps TRBD2 (6 bases). The CDR3 runs to 15 residues. V was cut by 3 bases and J by 2 bases, with 12 bases left in between. Germline-derived CDR1 and CDR2 are ENHRY and SYGVKD. The CDR3 region has the DNA TGTGCCATCAGTGATATTGCGGGAAACACAGATACGCAGTATTTT. Translating it yields CAISDIAGNTDTQYF.

This clone was seen once. For the CDR3, the DNA is TGTGCCTGGAGCGCCATTCATCTAGGTGAGCAGTTCTTC. Translating it yields CAWSAIHLGEQFF. V gene TRBV30 combines with J gene TRBJ2-1; no reliable D call. V was shortened by 3 bases and J by 9 bases, with 15 bases between the two germline ends. CDR1 and CDR2 from the germline V gene are GTSNPN and SVGIG (reference sequence). The CDR3 length is 13 residues.

CDR3: CASSSPGTGDEKLFF. For the CDR3, the DNA is TGTGCCAGCAGTAGCCCCGGGACAGGGGATGAAAAACTGTTTTTT. The chain employs TRBV6-5 and TRBJ1-4, with 10 bases that match TRBD1. The CDR3 consists of 15 residues. The germline CDR1 and CDR2 sequences are MNHEY and SVGAGI. V trimming: 5 bases; J trimming: 6 bases; junction bases outside the gene matches: 6.

This clone has a handful of counts. The V call is TRBV27, the J call TRBJ2-1, with 14 bases fitting TRBD2. The V gene end was trimmed by 5 bases and the J gene end by 6 bases; junction bases not matched to a gene: 3. In germline, CDR1 is MNHEY, CDR2 SMNVEV (reference sequence). The CDR3 spans 15 residues. Here the CDR3 reads CASSPGTSGSNEQFF. CDR3 nucleotides: TGTGCCAGCAGTCCAGGGACTAGCGGGAGCAATGAGCAGTTCTTC.

The V and J genes are TRBV28 and TRBJ1-1; the match to TRBD1 covers 7 bases. The length of the CDR3 is 12 residues. The ends lost 5 bases at V and 11 bases at J; junction bases unmatched: 8. The germline CDR1 and CDR2 sequences are MDHEN and SYDVKM. CDR3 nucleotides: TGTGCCAGCAGTACGACAGGGCGGGCGGCTTTCTTT. Translated, it gives CASSTTGRAAFF.

This clone occurred a few times. The rearrangement uses TRBV19 and TRBJ1-2; tentative D call: TRBD1 (6 bases). V lost 2 bases and J lost 8, with 15 bases in between. In germline, CDR1 is LNHDA, CDR2 SQIVND (reference sequence). CDR3 length: 14 amino acids. DNA for the CDR3: TGTGCCAGTAGTATATCACAGGGTTCGGGCGGCTACACCTTC. Its protein is CASSISQGSGGYTF. The whole variable domain, filled in from reference TRBV19 and TRBJ1-2, reads DGGITQSPKYLFRKEGQNVTLSCEQNLNHDAMYWYRQDPGQGLRLIYYSQIVNDFQKGDIAEGYSVSREKKESFPLTVTSAQKNPTAFYLCASSISQGSGGYTFGSGTRLTVV.

This clone has just one count. The rearrangement joins TRBV6-1 to TRBJ1-1, with D uncertain. The germline V and J ends were trimmed by 3 bases and 1 base, with 12 bases remaining between them. This CDR3 contains 15 residues. CDR1 MNHNS and CDR2 SASEGT come from the germline V gene. CDR3 protein: CASSEGSFANTEAFF. In DNA, the CDR3 is TGTGCCAGCAGTGAGGGGAGCTTTGCGAACACTGAAGCTTTCTTT.

This clone showed up many times. The V and J genes are TRBV7-8 and TRBJ2-1, with D hard to call. This CDR3 is built from 14 residues. V gave up 3 bases and J gave up 2 bases, with 8 bases separating them. Germline V gene sequence: CDR1 SGHVS, CDR2 FQNEAQ. The CDR3 DNA is TGTGCCAGCAGCTTTACCAGAACCTACAATGAGCAGTTCTTC. This gives the protein CASSFTRTYNEQFF.

This rearrangement joins TRBV5-1 to TRBJ1-1; D is possibly TRBD1 (5 bases). This CDR3 region has 18 residues. CDR1 and CDR2 (germline): SGHRS, YFSETQ. V lost 0 bases to trimming and J lost 0 bases, with 18 bases between them. The CDR3 sequence: CASSLAGLLGLMNTEAFF. In nucleotides, the CDR3 is TGCGCCAGCAGCTTGGCAGGGCTACTTGGGTTAATGAACACTGAAGCTTTCTTT.

The chain combines TRBV18 with TRBJ2-1; 10 bases line up with TRBD2. The CDR3 runs to 17 residues. Trimming took 0 bases from V and 4 from J; bases not matched to a gene: 6. Germline V gene data show CDR1 as KGHSH and CDR2 as LQKENI. The CDR3 spells CASSPPSSGGLYNEQFF. The DNA for the CDR3 is TGTGCCAGCTCACCACCGAGTAGCGGGGGGTTGTACAATGAGCAGTTCTTC.

The V and J genes are TRBV7-2 and TRBJ2-5; the match to TRBD2 covers 8 bases. Germline CDR1 and CDR2: SGHTA and FQGNSA. With V trimmed by 2 bases and J by 3 bases, 5 bases remained unmatched. This CDR3 comprises 15 residues. CDR3 sequence: CASSLHGGAEETQYF. DNA of the CDR3: TGTGCCAGCAGCTTACACGGGGGGGCCGAAGAGACCCAGTACTTC.

V is TRBV5-1 and J is TRBJ1-6; D may be TRBD1 (5 bases). Germline CDR1 is SGHRS and CDR2 is YFSETQ. The CDR3 sequence is 15 residues long. V lost 6 bases and J lost 0, with 10 bases in between. The chain's CDR3 is CASKQDSSYNSPLHF. CDR3 DNA: TGCGCCAGCAAACAGGATAGCTCCTATAATTCACCCCTCCACTTT.

The rearrangement links TRBV5-4 to TRBJ2-5, with D possibly being TRBD1 (7 bases). Germline V CDR1 and CDR2: SGHNT, YYREEE (reference sequence). The CDR3 covers 14 residues. V was shortened by 4 bases and J by 7 bases, with 17 bases between the two germline ends. CDR3 protein: CASSPGGLSLTQYF. The CDR3, as DNA: TGTGCCAGCAGCCCAGGGGGACTGTCATTGACCCAGTACTTC.

The V gene is TRBV14, the J gene TRBJ2-7; D remains ambiguous. Trimming shortened V by 4 bases and J by 4 bases, and 8 bases separated the two germline ends. Germline CDR1 reads SGHDN; CDR2 reads FVKESK. The CDR3 is made up of 12 amino acids. The CDR3 region has the DNA TGTGCCAGCAGCCCCACAGATTACGAGCAGTACTTC. Translation gives CASSPTDYEQYF. The full variable domain, with the rest looked up from reference TRBV14 and TRBJ2-7, is EAGVTQFPSHSVIEKGQTVTLRCDPISGHDNLYWYRRVMGKEIKFLLHFVKESKQDESGMPNNRFLAERTGGTYSTLKVQPAELEDSGVYFCASSPTDYEQYFGPGTRLTVT.

Comment on this clone: At the DNA level, this CDR3 is encoded by other sequences in the same sample as well. The chain employs TRBV5-1 and TRBJ2-7, with 10 bases that match TRBD1. V shed 5 bases and J 2 bases; nucleotides not matched to a gene: 10. From germline, CDR1 is SGHRS and CDR2 YFSETQ. The CDR3 sequence is 16 residues long. In DNA form, the CDR3 reads TGCGCCAGCAGTTTCCTCGGGACAGGGGTAACCTACGAGCAGTACTTC. Amino acid sequence: CASSFLGTGVTYEQYF.

V is TRBV29-1 and J is TRBJ2-7, with 11 bases identical to TRBD2. With V trimmed by 5 bases and J by 5 bases, 5 bases remained unmatched. The germline CDR1 and CDR2 sequences are SQVTM and ANQGSEA. The CDR3 sequence is 13 residues long. The CDR3 DNA follows: TGCAGCGTTAGTAGCGGGGGGGTCCACGAGCAGTACTTC. Residues: CSVSSGGVHEQYF.

The genes are TRBV2 and TRBJ1-1; D perhaps matches TRBD1 (5 bases). CDR3 length equals 14 residues. Per the germline V gene, CDR1 is SNHLY and CDR2 is FYNNEI. Between the trimmed V and J ends, which lost 3 bases and 1 base, there was a span of 9 bases. The CDR3 loop is CASSESTANTEAFF. The CDR3 DNA sequence: TGTGCCAGCAGTGAGTCGACAGCGAACACTGAAGCTTTCTTT.

This clone was recorded once. The chain recombines TRBV28 with TRBJ1-2; 12 nucleotides agree with TRBD1. The CDR3 is made up of 17 amino acids. Germline values: CDR1 MDHEN, CDR2 SYDVKM. After removal of 6 bases from V and 6 bases from J, the junction contained 14 bases not matched to a gene. The CDR3 is CASSNPGTGGRGHGYTF. The CDR3 coding sequence is TGTGCCAGCAGCAACCCCGGGACAGGGGGCCGGGGCCATGGCTACACCTTC.

V is TRBV18 and J is TRBJ2-1, with D possibly TRBD2 on 6 matching bases. The ends were cut back, 3 bases at V and 7 bases at J, with 7 bases in the middle. From germline, CDR1 is KGHSH and CDR2 LQKENI. This CDR3 region has 12 residues. Here the CDR3 reads CASSPDYNEQFF. The CDR3 DNA reads as TGTGCCAGCTCACCGGACTATAATGAGCAGTTCTTC.

For this clone: The sample holds other DNA sequences that translate to the same CDR3. This chain links TRBV10-3 with TRBJ1-5; TRBD1 agrees at 8 bases. This CDR3 has 13 amino acids. The V segment lost 9 bases and the J segment 4 bases; nucleotides outside the gene matches: 5. Germline CDR1 ENHRY, CDR2 SYGVKD. The CDR3 nucleotides are TGTGCCATTAGGGGACAGGCAAATCAGCCCCAGCATTTT. Its protein product is CAIRGQANQPQHF.

The chain is built from TRBV10-2 and TRBJ1-4; 10 bases are shared with TRBD1. The CDR3 is made up of 15 amino acids. J lost 0 bases, V lost 9 bases, and 4 bases had no gene match. Germline V gives CDR1 WSHSY, CDR2 SAAADI. The CDR3 loop reads CASGTGDSTNEKLFF. Written as DNA, the CDR3 is TGCGCCAGTGGGACAGGGGATTCAACTAATGAAAAACTGTTTTTT.

The chain has TRBV27 and TRBJ1-6; weak D call: TRBD1 (6 bases). This CDR3 contains 14 residues. CDR1 is MNHEY and CDR2 is SMNVEV in the germline V gene (reference sequence). The V end lost 2 bases, the J end lost 7 bases, and 9 bases lay between the germline ends. The CDR3 bases are TGTGCCAGCAGTTTAGGACAGCTAAATTCACCCCTCCACTTT. It encodes CASSLGQLNSPLHF.

The chain uses TRBV6-5 and TRBJ2-7, with 9 bases that match TRBD2. The CDR3 is 15 residues long. The V gene's germline CDR1 is MNHEY and CDR2 SVGAGI. The J segment lost 2 bases and the V segment lost 6 bases, leaving 8 bases of the junction unmatched. CDR3 nucleotides: TGTGCCAGCAGATTACGGGCGGGAGGGGCCTACGAGCAGTACTTC. Protein product: CASRLRAGGAYEQYF.

J is TRBJ2-7 and V is TRBV28, with D possibly being TRBD1 (5 bases). Trimming took 10 bases from V and 3 from J, leaving 19 bases between them. The CDR3 consists of 14 residues. Germline lookup yields CDR1 MDHEN and CDR2 SYDVKM. CDR3 sequence (DNA): TGTGCCACCTCGTTTAGGGGCAGTCACTACGAGCAGTACTTC. It is translated as CATSFRGSHYEQYF.

The J gene is TRBJ1-2, the V gene TRBV19, with 8 bases matching TRBD1. J was trimmed by 4 bases and V by 7 bases; bases with no gene match: 5. Germline assignment: CDR1 LNHDA and CDR2 SQIVND (reference sequence). The CDR3 sequence is 13 residues long. The CDR3 bases are TGTGCCAGTACCCCAGGGGGCGGCTATGGCTACACCTTC. Its protein is CASTPGGGYGYTF.

The chain links TRBV4-1 to TRBJ2-2; no definite D call. V was clipped by 4 bases and J by 2 bases, with 14 bases between them. CDR1 MGHRA and CDR2 YSYEKL come from the germline V gene. The CDR3 is 16 amino acids. Here the CDR3 reads CASSRFRQTNTGELFF. The DNA for the CDR3 is TGCGCCAGCAGCCGTTTTAGGCAGACAAACACCGGGGAGCTGTTTTTT.

The chain uses TRBV7-9 and TRBJ1-3; 7 bases line up with TRBD1. Trimming at V came to 4 bases and at J to 4 bases, leaving 10 bases not matched to a gene. Germline CDR1 reads SEHNR; CDR2 reads FQNEAQ (reference sequence). CDR3 size: 16 residues. DNA of the CDR3: TGTGCCAGCAGCTCGCCCGACAGGGTAGGCGGAAACACCATATATTTT. Translated, it gives CASSSPDRVGGNTIYF.

The gene calls are TRBV7-2 and TRBJ1-5, with 7 positions matching TRBD1. This CDR3 has 14 residues. V was clipped by 5 bases and J by 2 bases; unmatched bases: 3. CDR1 and CDR2 from the germline V gene are SGHTA and FQGNSA. The CDR3 is CASSPQGGNQPQHF. The CDR3 region has the DNA TGTGCCAGCAGCCCGCAGGGGGGCAATCAGCCCCAGCATTTT.